These T cell receptor beta chains were read from a single sample in a study of human thymus T cells. Clones were read by immunoSEQ multiplex PCR, and TCRdb kept only the in-frame ones, dropping some. The table lists about 44,000 clones, approximately 95% of them singletons. What was sequenced was blood. The receptors stem from a boy in the first two years of life with a congenital heart defect but otherwise immunologically healthy. Both conserved end residues are trimmed from each CDR3.

>TRBV4-2|TRBJ2-1
ASSQDILNEQF
>TRBV7-7|TRBJ2-3
ASSETSTDTQY
>TRBV5-1|TRBJ2-3
ASSLESGATQY
>TRBV13|TRBJ1-6
ASSLGDRYNSPLH
>TRBV20-1|TRBJ2-7
SARDTYEQY
>TRBV4-1|TRBJ2-1
ASSQDGGAGSYNEQF
>TRBV4-3|TRBJ1-3
ASSLKGSGNTIY
>TRBV15|TRBJ1-2
ATAGTGEGGYT
>TRBV15|TRBJ2-5
ATRLGPGKETQY
>TRBV4-1|TRBJ1-2
ASSQVLTGSTGYT
>TRBV7-3|TRBJ1-1
ASSPSDVMSAF
>TRBV6-1|TRBJ1-5
ASSEARNQPQH
>TRBV9|TRBJ2-1
ASSGGLAVSSYNEQF
>TRBV27|TRBJ2-2
ASRRDRGRNTGELF
>TRBV28|TRBJ2-3
ASSRTGGLGTQY
>TRBV2|TRBJ2-5
ASSLETQY
>TRBV29-1|TRBJ2-3
SVEDWRQGTDTQY
>TRBV7-7|TRBJ2-1
ASSSTTAHNEQF
>TRBV28|TRBJ2-7
ASSSALYEQY
>TRBV28|TRBJ1-3
ASSLNPGIGGNTIY
>TRBV4-2|TRBJ1-2
ASSQDMRSYGYT
>TRBV5-6|TRBJ2-7
ASRSAGVGYEQY
>TRBV19|TRBJ1-5
ASRGTPGRGKRSNQPQH
>TRBV5-1|TRBJ1-2
ASSFTGASGYT
>TRBV12-5|TRBJ2-1
ASGKGLAAEQF
>TRBV6-5|TRBJ1-6
ASRGVPYNSPLH
>TRBV29-1|TRBJ1-1
SVESYRGIDTEAF
>TRBV9|TRBJ1-6
ASSVDSSYNSPLH
>TRBV7-2|TRBJ2-6
ASSLGSLRANVLT
>TRBV28|TRBJ1-1
ASSLYTEAF
>TRBV10-3|TRBJ1-6
AISNEVRDSPLH
>TRBV7-2|TRBJ2-7
ASNLAGTYEQY
>TRBV6-4|TRBJ1-5
ANHTEPQH
>TRBV4-3|TRBJ1-1
ASSQDFVVGGIEAF
>TRBV5-1|TRBJ2-5
ASSLQFRGGETQY
>TRBV19|TRBJ1-1
ASSMGKSLTEAF
>TRBV28|TRBJ2-1
ASSPAGGPINEQF
>TRBV10-1|TRBJ2-3
ASRDSTGPDTQY
>TRBV4-3|TRBJ2-4
ASSQPGQANIQY
>TRBV5-4|TRBJ2-5
VTGAGGQETQY
>TRBV12-5|TRBJ2-2
ASLKRSGGLNTGELF
>TRBV5-1|TRBJ1-1
ASSLRGANLNTEAF
>TRBV28|TRBJ1-1
ASSLESEAF
>TRBV9|TRBJ1-1
ASSGQAGSTEAF
>TRBV6-1|TRBJ1-2
ASSEGVGTYGYT
>TRBV30|TRBJ1-3
AWSRVGNTIY
>TRBV6-6|TRBJ1-3
ASSYSLGTIY
>TRBV28|TRBJ2-5
ASSSGGAETQY
>TRBV6-5|TRBJ1-2
ASSYGQTRNYGYT
>TRBV5-1|TRBJ1-1
ASSLHKNTEAF